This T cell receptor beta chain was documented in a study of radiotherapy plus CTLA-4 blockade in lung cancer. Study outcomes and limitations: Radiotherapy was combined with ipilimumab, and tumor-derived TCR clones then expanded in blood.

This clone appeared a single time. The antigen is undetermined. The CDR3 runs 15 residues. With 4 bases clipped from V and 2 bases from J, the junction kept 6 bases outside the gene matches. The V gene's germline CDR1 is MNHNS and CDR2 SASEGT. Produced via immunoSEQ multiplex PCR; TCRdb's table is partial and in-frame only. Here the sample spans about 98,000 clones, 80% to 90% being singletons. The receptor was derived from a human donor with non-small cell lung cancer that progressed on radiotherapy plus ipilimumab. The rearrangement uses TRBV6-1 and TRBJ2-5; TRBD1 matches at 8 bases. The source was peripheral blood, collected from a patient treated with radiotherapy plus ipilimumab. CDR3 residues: CASSGQGSGQETQYF. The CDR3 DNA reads TGTGCCAGCAGTGGACAGGGGAGCGGTCAAGAGACCCAGTACTTC.